A selection of T cell receptor beta chains follows, all from one sample in a study of cytomegalovirus exposure and HLA in healthy donors. Measured with immunoSEQ multiplex PCR; TCRdb has only the in-frame clones, and not every one. The table lists some 210,000 clones, around 86% of them singletons, with about 2% in the top ten. The sequenced sample consisted of PBMCs. These receptors originate from a young woman in good health and CMV-seropositive. CDR3s leave out the opening cysteine and the closing phenylalanine or tryptophan.

cdr3_aa | v_call
ASSLRNYGYT | TRBV7-2
AWSVKGLGETQY | TRBV30
SVWRLNTEAF | TRBV29-1
ASSPPSQGAGEQY | TRBV18
ASSLVTGTRPGTDTQY | TRBV5-1
ASSPRVGGYT | TRBV5-4
ASSPPLVRIGNQPQH | TRBV28
ASTGDPYEQY | TRBV19
AISEEQGMKVDGYT | TRBV10-3
SATPVDTQY | TRBV20-1
ASSLGPGGEQY | TRBV11-3
ASSQLQGRGATDTQY | TRBV14
ASSLGTRGFGQETQY | TRBV7-6
ASLENGVQPQH | TRBV6-5
ATSTVTGQYEQY | TRBV15
ADRWRVRFATNEKLF | TRBV15
ASRTFIRDRGHHGYT | TRBV27
ASSLGGLLSSYEQY | TRBV7-9
ASRGRLAGVSDTQY | TRBV11-3
ASSIGTSGRDEQF | TRBV19
ASSLGTGRAY | TRBV11-2
ASSLLGQDNEKLF | TRBV7-9
ASSILGTGTDTQY | TRBV19
ASSQGAGAYEQY | TRBV4-1
ARRQGPSDEQY | TRBV25-1
ASSLRGQVYYEQF | TRBV5-1
ASRLGTGGTEAF | TRBV28
ASSRTGAGYT | TRBV19
ASRSLAAASVSTDTQY | TRBV27
ASSHQSTDTQY | TRBV14
ASVSGQGYNEQF | TRBV2
ASNRESATGELF | TRBV9
ASTAGVGYNEQF | TRBV7-3
ASSQDLAGGRAQY | TRBV4-1
ASSYFFGGSGETQY | TRBV6-5
ASSLATGSYTEAF | TRBV11-2
ASGVSRGLSTDTQY | TRBV6-6
ASSLSQRGAYEQY | TRBV27
ATWGGRPGQPQH | TRBV7-8
ASRPEGGAQYEQY | TRBV28
ASSPGAGEETQY | TRBV18
ASSLSRRSYGYT | TRBV27
ASSERPEENYGYT | TRBV6-1
ASSYRVGEQF | TRBV7-9
ASSRQGWENYGYT | TRBV7-9
ASSPQERSFDEQF | TRBV9
ASSQGAPFNNQPQH | TRBV4-1
ASSSAGNRYNEQF | TRBV5-1
ASSLTGHQGGYT | TRBV6-5
ASSQNRAPSGTDTQY | TRBV4-1
ASSPGTGNTEAF | TRBV18
ASSTSGGGGNTIY | TRBV5-1
ATSRDLAGNTEAF | TRBV15
ASSLKGSGRKLF | TRBV27
ASSDAARPGRGYT | TRBV2
ASRLPGTGGTDTQY | TRBV7-9
ASSIGGSGGDTQY | TRBV19
AWSRDIPSGANVLT | TRBV30
AWSVQSGRGNEQF | TRBV30